This is a list of T cell receptor beta chains from one sample in a study of identical twins. From the 5' RACE reads, TCRdb called clonotypes with MiXCR, one entry per CDR3 protein. The sample lists over 600,000 distinct CDR3 sequences; 21% were seen once. The sample also formed part of further work on T cells expressing NK-cell markers.

The sequencing sample was made of PBMCs. These TCRs come from a woman aged 18-30 years in good health. Both conserved end residues are part of each CDR3. D genes are given only for firm matches. Some rows mark clone size as missing; the rest say once, few, many or name a class of expanded clone.

.	TRBJ2-5	TRBV20-1	14	TRBD2	CSASLAGAQETQYF	TGCAGTGCTAGCCTAGCGGGGGCTCAAGAGACCCAGTACTTC
few	TRBJ2-1	TRBV24-1	16	TRBD2	CATSGSELASYNEQFF	TGTGCCACCAGTGGCTCGGAACTAGCGAGCTACAATGAGCAGTTCTTC
few	TRBJ1-5	TRBV5-5	15	TRBD1	CASSPRTGHHQPQHF	TGTGCCAGCAGCCCCCGGACAGGCCACCATCAGCCCCAGCATTTT
.	TRBJ2-5	TRBV7-6	14	.	CASSFREGQETQYF	TGTGCCAGCAGCTTCCGGGAAGGCCAAGAGACCCAGTACTTC
.	TRBJ2-3	TRBV7-9	13	.	CASSYRLADTQYF	TGTGCCAGCAGCTACAGACTAGCAGATACGCAGTATTTT
.	TRBJ2-4	TRBV20-1	11	.	CSARRGQDQYF	TGCAGTGCGCGGAGAGGGCAGGATCAGTACTTC
few	TRBJ2-5	TRBV10-2	13	.	CASIRGTQETQYF	TGCGCCAGCATTCGGGGAACTCAAGAGACCCAGTACTTC
few	TRBJ2-1	TRBV12-3/TRBV12-4	14	.	CASSFGSEVHEQFF	TGTGCCAGCAGTTTTGGCAGTGAGGTCCATGAGCAGTTCTTC
.	TRBJ2-3	TRBV2	15	TRBD1	CASRLDRGITDTQYF	TGTGCCAGCAGATTGGACAGGGGAATTACAGATACGCAGTATTTT
.	TRBJ2-3	TRBV6-1	14	.	CASRTWDSTDTQYF	TGTGCCAGCAGGACGTGGGATAGCACAGATACGCAGTATTTT
few	TRBJ1-5	TRBV20-1	15	.	CSARFSGHSNQPQHF	TGCAGTGCTAGGTTCTCGGGGCATAGCAATCAGCCCCAGCATTTT
.	TRBJ2-7	TRBV7-9	13	.	CASSSPGRPTCHF	TGTGCCAGCAGCTCGCCGGGACGGCCTACGTGTCACTTC
many	TRBJ2-1	TRBV20-1	15	.	CSAREVGADYNEQFF	TGCAGTGCTAGAGAAGTGGGGGCTGACTACAATGAGCAGTTCTTC
many	TRBJ1-1	TRBV12-3/TRBV12-4	14	.	CASTIQGMNTEAFF	TGTGCCAGCACCATACAAGGTATGAACACTGAAGCTTTCTTT
many	TRBJ2-3	TRBV20-1	13	TRBD2	CSARGLANSTQYF	TGCAGTGCTCGAGGACTAGCGAATAGTACGCAGTATTTT
.	TRBJ2-5	TRBV4-1	13	.	CASSQASQETQYF	TGCGCCAGCAGCCAAGCAAGCCAAGAGACCCAGTACTTC
.	TRBJ1-1	TRBV7-6	14	.	CASSLVRRATEAFF	TGTGCCAGCAGCTTAGTTAGGCGAGCCACTGAAGCTTTCTTT
few	TRBJ2-3	TRBV12-3/TRBV12-4	15	.	CASSLWGDQTDTQYF	TGTGCCAGCAGTTTGTGGGGCGATCAGACAGATACGCAGTATTTT
.	TRBJ2-3	TRBV20-1	16	TRBD2	CCARVTSGGKTDTQYF	TGCTGTGCTAGAGTGACTAGCGGGGGCAAAACAGATACGCAGTATTTT
.	TRBJ2-1	TRBV15	12	TRBD2	CATSISGLEQFF	TGTGCCACCAGCATTAGCGGGCTTGAGCAGTTCTTC
few	TRBJ2-3	TRBV4-3	15	.	CASSQGLGGPDTQYF	TGCGCCAGCAGCCAAGGGCTAGGGGGACCAGATACGCAGTATTTT
few	TRBJ1-5	TRBV12-3/TRBV12-4	20	TRBD1	CASSLVPGTGTGISNQPQHF	TGTGCCAGCAGTTTAGTCCCTGGCACCGGGACAGGGATTAGCAATCAGCCCCAGCATTTT
.	TRBJ1-2	TRBV20-1	14	TRBD1	CSAREAGGSNGYTF	TGCAGTGCTAGAGAAGCAGGGGGTAGCAATGGCTACACCTTC
many	TRBJ2-2	TRBV5-1	15	TRBD1	CASSFSTGDTGELFF	TGCGCCAGCAGCTTTTCGACAGGGGACACCGGGGAGCTGTTTTTT
.	TRBJ2-1	TRBV12-5	15	TRBD2	CASGLRGGGTLKQFF	TGTGCTAGTGGTTTGCGTGGCGGGGGGACTTTGAAGCAGTTCTTC
.	TRBJ2-7	TRBV20-1	15	TRBD1	CSAAGRDRAVYEQYF	TGCAGTGCTGCGGGCCGGGACAGGGCTGTCTACGAGCAGTACTTC
few	TRBJ1-4	TRBV20-1	14	.	CSAPAITRGEKLFF	TGCAGTGCGCCCGCGATCACCCGGGGCGAAAAACTGTTTTTT
.	TRBJ2-7	TRBV15	16	TRBD2	CATSRERSTSGYEQYF	TGTGCCACCAGCAGAGAGAGATCGACTAGCGGCTACGAGCAGTACTTC
.	TRBJ2-7	TRBV12-3/TRBV12-4	15	TRBD1	CASTKDRGVSYEQYF	TGTGCCAGCACCAAAGACAGGGGGGTCTCCTACGAGCAGTACTTC
.	TRBJ1-2	TRBV12-3/TRBV12-4	13	.	CASSLVFRSGYTF	TGTGCCAGCAGTTTAGTCTTTCGGAGTGGCTACACCTTC
.	TRBJ2-1	TRBV9	14	.	CASSVAGVGNEQFF	TGTGCCAGCAGCGTAGCCGGGGTGGGGAATGAGCAGTTCTTC
.	TRBJ2-7	TRBV12-3/TRBV12-4	15	.	CASSPQGQNSYEQYF	TGTGCCAGCAGTCCTCAGGGACAAAACTCCTACGAGCAGTACTTC
.	TRBJ2-5	TRBV19	15	.	CASSTKRRDGETQYF	TGTGCCAGTAGTACCAAGCGCAGGGATGGGGAGACCCAGTACTTC
.	TRBJ2-1	TRBV12-5	15	TRBD1	CASGFPAGGYNEQFF	TGTGCTAGTGGTTTCCCGGCAGGGGGCTACAATGAGCAGTTCTTC
.	TRBJ2-3	TRBV5-1	17	.	CASSGSLTALGTDTQYF	TGCGCCAGCAGCGGGTCCCTGACAGCTCTAGGCACAGATACGCAGTATTTT
.	TRBJ2-7	TRBV25-1	12	.	CASKGGTYEQYF	TGTGCCTCCAAAGGGGGAACCTACGAGCAGTACTTC
many	TRBJ2-7	TRBV12-3/TRBV12-4	13	.	CASSWSGFYEQYF	TGTGCCAGCAGTTGGTCCGGGTTCTACGAGCAGTACTTC
.	TRBJ2-1	TRBV4-1	17	TRBD2	CASSPGLGGRTGNEQFF	TGCGCCAGCAGCCCAGGCTTGGGCGGGAGGACCGGCAATGAGCAGTTCTTC
few	TRBJ2-3	TRBV12-3/TRBV12-4	13	.	CASSLENTDTQYF	TGTGCCAGCAGTTTAGAGAACACAGATACGCAGTATTTT
.	TRBJ1-5	TRBV10-3	15	.	CAISIGPQGNQPQHF	TGTGCCATCAGTATAGGGCCTCAGGGCAATCAGCCCCAGCATTTT
.	TRBJ2-1	TRBV5-1	15	TRBD2	CASSLSGRRVNEQFF	TGCGCCAGCAGCCTAAGCGGGAGAAGGGTAAATGAGCAGTTCTTC
.	TRBJ2-5	TRBV3-1	15	.	CASSPYAGVRETQYF	TGTGCCAGCAGCCCCTACGCAGGGGTGCGAGAGACCCAGTACTTC
.	TRBJ2-1	TRBV29-1	11	.	CSVESRGEQFF	TGCAGCGTTGAAAGTAGGGGTGAGCAGTTCTTC
many	TRBJ2-1	TRBV6-5	13	.	CASSWGMEYEQFF	TGTGCCAGCAGTTGGGGGATGGAGTATGAGCAGTTCTTC
few	TRBJ2-5	TRBV10-3	15	.	CAISESGGARQTQYF	TGTGCCATCAGTGAGTCGGGCGGAGCTCGGCAGACCCAGTACTTC
few	TRBJ2-1	TRBV29-1	13	.	CSVEKSSYNEQFF	TGCAGCGTTGAGAAGAGCTCCTACAATGAGCAGTTCTTC
once	TRBJ2-2	TRBV10-1	16	TRBD2	CASSGLAGQGTGELFF	TGCGCCAGCAGTGGACTAGCGGGACAAGGCACCGGGGAGCTGTTTTTT
few	TRBJ1-2	TRBV20-1	14	.	CSARGRKTFYGYTF	TGCAGTGCTAGAGGCAGGAAAACATTCTATGGCTACACCTTC
.	TRBJ2-3	TRBV6-4	15	.	CASSPRNDPGNTQYF	TGTGCCAGCAGTCCCCGTAACGACCCGGGGAATACGCAGTATTTT
.	TRBJ2-5	TRBV5-5	14	.	CASSWAGLQETQYF	TGTGCCAGCAGCTGGGCGGGGCTTCAAGAGACCCAGTACTTC
.	TRBJ1-4	TRBV5-1	14	TRBD1	CASSLDRGHEKLFF	TGCGCCAGCAGCTTGGACAGGGGGCACGAAAAACTGTTTTTT
few	TRBJ2-3	TRBV12-3/TRBV12-4	17	.	CASSLNIRPTSTDTQYF	TGTGCCAGCAGTTTAAATATCCGGCCCACTAGCACAGATACGCAGTATTTT
once	TRBJ2-7	TRBV6-5	16	TRBD1	CASSYEGGTGAYEQYF	TGTGCCAGCAGTTACGAAGGAGGGACAGGGGCCTACGAGCAGTACTTC